Sequencing of this TCR beta chain was carried out in a study of T-cell reconstitution after alpha-beta-depleted transplantation in children. The CDR3 runs 15 residues. Trimming cost V 2 bases and J 5 bases, with 15 bases left between them. Germline CDR1 reads KGHSH; CDR2 reads LQKENI. Unique molecular identifiers were used to barcode this TCRbeta library. TCRdb independently ran MiXCR on the PCR reads; one entry per CDR3 protein. The table shows some 590,000 distinct CDR3 sequences, with about 10% occurring only once. This clonotype was detected a few times. This clonotype was sampled from a human donor who donated a stem cell graft to a child with acute myeloid leukemia. The V and J genes are TRBV18 and TRBJ2-5; TRBD1 might be the D (6 bases). The sequences come from PBMCs from the stem cell graft donor, collected from the stem cell graft. The CDR3 DNA is TGTGCCAGCTCACCAATAACAGGGAACGGGGAGACCCAGTACTTC. Amino acids: CASSPITGNGETQYF.